One and the same sample provided the 7 T cell receptor beta chains below, sequenced in a study of siplizumab effects on memory and regulatory T cells. Generated by immunoSEQ multiplex PCR, the TCRdb table keeps only in-frame clones and is missing some. This sample has fewer than 60,000 clones; over 85% occur once, and the top ten carry roughly a sixth. Sequenced sample: CD8+ T cells sorted from blood. Every receptor here comes from a human donor in good health.

The table lists this clone with a count of one. This chain uses TRBV6-6 with TRBJ1-4; D remains unclear. The CDR3 consists of 14 residues. The V end was cut by 5 bases, the J end by 8 bases, with 15 bases between. Germline CDR1 is MNHNY and CDR2 is SVGAGI (reference sequence). CDR3 sequence: CASSLGQVGEKLFF. In nucleotides, the CDR3 is TGTGCCAGCAGTCTGGGTCAGGTGGGGGAAAAACTGTTTTTT.

The chain couples TRBV28 to TRBJ2-3; 13 bases map to TRBD2. This CDR3 is built from 19 residues. Unmatched junction bases numbered 12, after V lost 2 bases and J lost 4 bases. Germline V gives CDR1 MDHEN, CDR2 SYDVKM. The CDR3 is CASSLRHGTSGAYPDTQYF. The CDR3 DNA is TGTGCCAGCAGTTTAAGGCACGGGACTAGCGGGGCATACCCAGATACGCAGTATTTT.

The genes are TRBV29-1 and TRBJ2-7; 8 bases map to TRBD1. The CDR3 totals 14 residues. V gave up 6 bases and J gave up 3 bases; unmatched junction bases: 10. Per germline, CDR1 SQVTM and CDR2 ANQGSEA. The CDR3 coding sequence is TGCAGCGTCGGCACCGGGACAGGCCGCTACGAGCAGTACTTC. Protein sequence: CSVGTGTGRYEQYF.

The gene calls are TRBV9 and TRBJ2-5, with 10 bases identical to TRBD2. V shed 0 bases and J 1 base; nucleotides not matched to a gene: 6. The CDR3 runs to 17 residues. Germline V gene lookup returns CDR1 SGDLS and CDR2 YYNGEE. Here the CDR3 reads CASSVAYLAGVQETQYF. The CDR3 DNA reads as TGTGCCAGCAGCGTAGCTTATCTAGCGGGGGTCCAAGAGACCCAGTACTTC.

The chain joins TRBV27 to TRBJ2-3; no clear D gene. The CDR3 covers 14 residues. CDR1 is MNHEY, CDR2 SMNVEV, per germline (reference sequence). V dropped 5 bases and J dropped 2 bases, with 11 bases sitting between them. The CDR3 DNA is TGTGCCAGCAGTCATAAGTTAATCACAGATACGCAGTATTTT. Encoded protein: CASSHKLITDTQYF.

Comments on this clone: A read error is likely here: a far larger clone is one base away. V and J are TRBV5-1 and TRBJ2-5; 12 bases are shared with TRBD1. This CDR3 is 16 amino acids long. In germline, CDR1 is SGHRS, CDR2 YFSETQ. V lost 4 bases and J lost 6; bases outside the gene matches: 10. Here the CDR3 reads CASSPSAGDRGQTQYF. The CDR3 nucleotides are TGCGCCAGCAGCCCTTCGGCAGGGGACAGGGGGCAGACCCAGTACTTC. Using reference TRBV5-1 and TRBJ2-5 for the parts outside the CDR3, the full variable domain is KAGVTQTPRYLIKTRGQQVTLSCSPISGHRSVSWYQQTPGQGLQFLFEYFSETQRNKGNFPGRFSGRQFSNSRSEMNVSTLELGDSALYLCASSPSAGDRGQTQYFGPGTRLLVL.

This sequence joins TRBV5-1 and TRBJ1-1, with unresolved D. CDR1 and CDR2 from the germline V gene are SGHRS and YFSETQ. The germline V and J ends were trimmed by 0 bases and 2 bases, with 8 bases remaining between them. The length of the CDR3 is 14 residues. As DNA, the CDR3 is TGCGCCAGCAGCTTGGAGGGAGTTAACACTGAAGCTTTCTTT. Its translation is CASSLEGVNTEAFF.